This T cell receptor (beta chain) was observed in a study of blood T cell repertoires in COVID-19. Study in general: Spain, Italy and the United States supplied samples that represented acute and convalescent COVID-19. The analysed material was cDNA or gDNA that came from T cells, B-cell-depleted T cells, or PBMCs.

Looked up from germline, CDR1 is MDHEN and CDR2 is SYDVKM. J lost 1 base, V lost 4 bases, and 1 base had no gene match. This CDR3 is built from 14 residues. Seattle patient enrollment occurred during active infection, with longitudinal follow-up thereafter. Under the authors' procedure: Reference gene primer amplification gave estimated nucleated cell counts. Assay: immunoSEQ multiplex PCR; the TCRdb copy retains only in-frame clones and omits some. From that table come the V and J calls and clone size; the DNA was used to work out D and trimming. The sample records fewer than 70,000 clones, 75% to 90% being singletons.

This sequence originates from a man aged 35 to 55 with COVID-19, enrolled during active disease. J is TRBJ1-1 and V is TRBV28, with TRBD1 identical over 9 bases. The sequenced sample was peripheral blood. The CDR3 is CASSSGQGNTEAFF. In DNA, the CDR3 is TGTGCCAGCAGTTCGGGACAGGGGAACACTGAAGCTTTCTTT.